A selection of T cell receptor beta chains follows, all from one sample in a study of blood T cell repertoires in COVID-19. Assay: immunoSEQ multiplex PCR; the TCRdb copy retains only in-frame clones and omits some. In the table there are a few hundred thousand clones, 75% to 90% of which are singletons. The sequencing sample was made of PBMCs or T cells enriched from blood (not recorded which). These receptors all come from a woman in her 30s who had been exposed to COVID-19. The CDR3 runs from the conserved cysteine through the conserved F or W. A D gene is named only where the DNA matches it firmly. Clone size is not always given. Where it is, it says once, few, many or a class for expanded clones.

v_gene: TRBV2
abundance: .
d_gene: TRBD1
j_gene: TRBJ2-7
CDR3nt: TGTGCCAGCAGGGGTGACAGGGAATCCTACGAGCAGTACTTC
CDR3aa: CASRGDRESYEQYF

v_gene: TRBV29-1
abundance: .
d_gene: .
j_gene: TRBJ1-1
CDR3nt: TGCAGCGTTGAAGCCCCCGCCGTTGTGCGCACTGAAGCTTTCTTT
CDR3aa: CSVEAPAVVRTEAFF

v_gene: TRBV6-6
abundance: .
d_gene: TRBD1
j_gene: TRBJ1-6
CDR3nt: TGTGCCAGCAGTTACCGCGGGACAGAAAATAATTCACCCCTCCACTTT
CDR3aa: CASSYRGTENNSPLHF

v_gene: TRBV10-1
abundance: .
d_gene: TRBD2
j_gene: TRBJ2-1
CDR3nt: TGCGCCAGCAGCGACTCCGGGACTAGGGTCCATGAGCAGTTCTTC
CDR3aa: CASSDSGTRVHEQFF

v_gene: TRBV7-2
abundance: .
d_gene: TRBD1
j_gene: TRBJ1-5
CDR3nt: TGTGCCAGCAGCGCAGGACAGGGTGAGCCCCAGCATTTT
CDR3aa: CASSAGQGEPQHF

v_gene: TRBV30
abundance: .
d_gene: .
j_gene: TRBJ1-6
CDR3nt: TGTGCCTGGAGACTACCCTTATCACCCCTCCACTTT
CDR3aa: CAWRLPLSPLHF

v_gene: TRBV24-1
abundance: .
d_gene: .
j_gene: TRBJ2-2
CDR3nt: TGTGCCACCAGTGGAACAGGGCCGGACGGGGAGCTGTTTTTT
CDR3aa: CATSGTGPDGELFF

v_gene: TRBV3-1/TRBV3-2
abundance: few
d_gene: TRBD1
j_gene: TRBJ1-3
CDR3nt: TGTGCCAGCAGCCAAGGAGGACAGGGCAACACCATATATTTT
CDR3aa: CASSQGGQGNTIYF

v_gene: TRBV27
abundance: medium-sized
d_gene: TRBD1
j_gene: TRBJ1-2
CDR3nt: TGTGCCAGCAAAGCCCCCACAGGGGGCGACTATGGCTACACCTTC
CDR3aa: CASKAPTGGDYGYTF

v_gene: TRBV6-6
abundance: .
d_gene: .
j_gene: TRBJ1-5
CDR3nt: TGTGCCAGCAGTCCGCGGACAGTAATAAATCAGCCCCAGCATTTT
CDR3aa: CASSPRTVINQPQHF

v_gene: TRBV9
abundance: .
d_gene: .
j_gene: TRBJ1-2
CDR3nt: TGTGCCAGCAGCGCCACCGAAGGGAGGGCGGTCTATGGCTACACCTTC
CDR3aa: CASSATEGRAVYGYTF

v_gene: TRBV13
abundance: .
d_gene: .
j_gene: TRBJ2-7
CDR3nt: TGTGCCAGCAGCTTAAAGACTAGTTCAACCTACGAGCAGTACTTC
CDR3aa: CASSLKTSSTYEQYF

v_gene: TRBV9
abundance: .
d_gene: TRBD1
j_gene: TRBJ2-3
CDR3nt: TGTGCCAGCAGCCCGCTTGGGACAGGGATCACAGATACGCAGTATTTT
CDR3aa: CASSPLGTGITDTQYF

v_gene: TRBV1
abundance: few
d_gene: .
j_gene: TRBJ2-3
CDR3nt: TGCACCAGCAGCCGAGCAGGGGCCTTCACAGATACGCAGTATTTT
CDR3aa: CTSSRAGAFTDTQYF

v_gene: TRBV2
abundance: few
d_gene: .
j_gene: TRBJ1-1
CDR3nt: TGTGCCAGCAGGGCCGCCCGTAACCCCACTGAAGCTTTCTTT
CDR3aa: CASRAARNPTEAFF

v_gene: TRBV3-1/TRBV3-2
abundance: once
d_gene: .
j_gene: TRBJ1-6
CDR3nt: TGTGCCAGCAGCAGGGGGATAAGTAATTCACCCCTCCACTTT
CDR3aa: CASSRGISNSPLHF

v_gene: TRBV7-2
abundance: .
d_gene: .
j_gene: TRBJ1-6
CDR3nt: TGTGCCAGCAGCTTAGCGAGGCGTTATAATTCACCCCTCCACTTT
CDR3aa: CASSLARRYNSPLHF

v_gene: TRBV19
abundance: few
d_gene: .
j_gene: TRBJ2-1
CDR3nt: TGTGCCAGTAGTATAAATAGGATTACTAGGAATGAGCAGTTCTTC
CDR3aa: CASSINRITRNEQFF

v_gene: TRBV3-1/TRBV3-2
abundance: .
d_gene: TRBD1
j_gene: TRBJ2-2
CDR3nt: TGTGCCAGCAGCCAAGATATGACGCAGGGGGCGACCGGGGAGCTGTTTTTT
CDR3aa: CASSQDMTQGATGELFF

v_gene: TRBV2
abundance: .
d_gene: TRBD1
j_gene: TRBJ1-4
CDR3nt: TGTGCCAGCAGCTCCACTACAGGGGGCCGGGAAAAACTGTTTTTT
CDR3aa: CASSSTTGGREKLFF

v_gene: TRBV5-1
abundance: .
d_gene: .
j_gene: TRBJ1-1
CDR3nt: TGCGCCAGCAGCGCCCTCCGGAGCACTGAAGCTTTCTTT
CDR3aa: CASSALRSTEAFF

v_gene: TRBV11-2
abundance: .
d_gene: .
j_gene: TRBJ1-2
CDR3nt: TGTGCCAGCAGCTTAGACAGGGCTGGAAACTATGGCTACACCTTC
CDR3aa: CASSLDRAGNYGYTF

v_gene: TRBV27
abundance: .
d_gene: .
j_gene: TRBJ2-7
CDR3nt: TGTGCCAGCAGTACAGGGCTAGGCTCCTACGAGCAGTACTTC
CDR3aa: CASSTGLGSYEQYF

v_gene: TRBV5-1
abundance: .
d_gene: .
j_gene: TRBJ1-1
CDR3nt: TGCGCCAGCAGCCATATATTCAGGGGCATGAACACTGAAGCTTTCTTT
CDR3aa: CASSHIFRGMNTEAFF

v_gene: TRBV5-1
abundance: .
d_gene: TRBD1
j_gene: TRBJ1-2
CDR3nt: TGCGCCAGCAGCCGGCCTGACAGGGGAGGTGGCTACACCTTC
CDR3aa: CASSRPDRGGGYTF

v_gene: TRBV5-1
abundance: once
d_gene: .
j_gene: TRBJ2-4
CDR3nt: TGCGCCAGCAGCCACGGACAGTTTTATGACAAAAACATTCAGTACTTC
CDR3aa: CASSHGQFYDKNIQYF

v_gene: TRBV5-1
abundance: .
d_gene: TRBD2
j_gene: TRBJ2-3
CDR3nt: TGCGCCAGCCGCTTCGGGTATCTAGCGGGGCCCGCAGATACGCAGTATTTT
CDR3aa: CASRFGYLAGPADTQYF

v_gene: TRBV4-1
abundance: .
d_gene: .
j_gene: TRBJ2-7
CDR3nt: TGCGCCAGCAGCCAAGGTGGCGCGCCCTGGGAGGAGCAGTACTTC
CDR3aa: CASSQGGAPWEEQYF